Detailed here is one TCR beta chain. Its antigen remains unknown. The CDR3 consists of 13 residues. V was clipped by 5 bases and J by 2 bases; unmatched bases: 2. The germline CDR1 and CDR2 sequences are SGHAT and FQDESV (reference sequence). The source of the sample is a study of cytomegalovirus exposure and HLA in healthy donors. Amplification used 60 Vbeta primers and 13 Jbeta primers. Assay used: immunoSEQ multiplex PCR; TCRdb lists only in-frame clones, some missing. This table holds 85,000 to 120,000 clones, 70% to 90% found once. Points from the study as a whole: The study listed approximately 160 cytomegalovirus-associated TCR beta chains. Later work showed greater clonal expansion in HLA-associated TCR beta chains than in equally common others.

The V call is TRBV11-1, the J call TRBJ1-2; 7 bases match TRBD1. The sample comprised PBMCs. This clonotype was obtained from a man aged 35 to 55 in good health and CMV-seronegative. The CDR3 DNA reads TGTGCCAGCAGCCCAGGGGGGAACTATGGCTACACCTTC. Protein: CASSPGGNYGYTF.